Sequencing of this TCR beta chain was carried out in a study of shared clonotypes between healthy human individuals. Looked up from germline, CDR1 is SNHLY and CDR2 is FYNNEI. Trimming removed 6 bases from V and 1 base from J, with 10 bases in between. This CDR3 contains 13 residues. Every contributor of samples was a Caucasian grown-up residing in Nashville, Tennessee. Researchers drew on around 83 million PBMCs for genomic DNA from unsorted samples. Every subset had its genomic DNA shared out evenly among several immunoSEQ plates. Under the authors' procedure: For the immunoSEQ data, sequences were junction-only without quality scores, so filtering differed. Clones were read by immunoSEQ multiplex PCR, and TCRdb kept only the in-frame ones, dropping some. V, J and clone size are those of that table, while D and trimming were read from the DNA. The data hold roughly 490,000 clones, with about 79% observed a single time.

The clonotype comes from a woman aged 35 to 49 in good health. Some clones in this sample may be carry-over from other donors' samples. The sequenced sample was PBMCs. The rearrangement uses TRBV2 and TRBJ2-7; D is possibly TRBD1 (5 bases). This chain's CDR3 is CASSFRVSYEQYF. The CDR3 nucleotides are TGTGCCAGCAGCTTCAGGGTGTCCTACGAGCAGTACTTC.